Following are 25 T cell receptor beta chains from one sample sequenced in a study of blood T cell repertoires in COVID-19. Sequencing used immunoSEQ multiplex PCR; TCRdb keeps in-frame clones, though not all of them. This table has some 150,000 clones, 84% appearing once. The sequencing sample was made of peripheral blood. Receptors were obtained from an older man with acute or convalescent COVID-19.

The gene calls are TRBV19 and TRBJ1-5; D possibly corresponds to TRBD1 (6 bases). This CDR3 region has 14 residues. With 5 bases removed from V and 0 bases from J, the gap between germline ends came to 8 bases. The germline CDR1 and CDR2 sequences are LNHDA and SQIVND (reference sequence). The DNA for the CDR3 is TGTGCCAGTAGTTCGACAGGTAGCAATCAGCCCCAGCATTTT. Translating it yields CASSSTGSNQPQHF.

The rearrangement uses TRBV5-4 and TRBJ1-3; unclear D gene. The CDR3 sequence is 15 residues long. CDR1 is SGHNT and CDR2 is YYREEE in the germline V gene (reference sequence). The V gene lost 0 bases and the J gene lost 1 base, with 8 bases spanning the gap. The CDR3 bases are TGTGCCAGCAGCTTGGCCCCGAGGTCTGGAAACACCATATATTTT. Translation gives CASSLAPRSGNTIYF.

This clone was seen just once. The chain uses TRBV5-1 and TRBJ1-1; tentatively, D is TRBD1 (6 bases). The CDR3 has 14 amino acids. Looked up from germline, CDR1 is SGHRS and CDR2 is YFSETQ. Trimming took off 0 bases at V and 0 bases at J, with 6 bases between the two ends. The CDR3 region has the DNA TGCGCCAGCAGCTTGGACAGGGTGAACACTGAAGCTTTCTTT. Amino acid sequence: CASSLDRVNTEAFF.

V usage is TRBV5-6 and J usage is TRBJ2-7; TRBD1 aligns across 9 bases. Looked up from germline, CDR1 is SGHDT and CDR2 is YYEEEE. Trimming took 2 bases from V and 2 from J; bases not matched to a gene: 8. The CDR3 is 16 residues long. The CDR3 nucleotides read TGTGCCAGCAGCTTAGGCCGGGACAGGGATCCCTACGAGCAGTACTTC. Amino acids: CASSLGRDRDPYEQYF.

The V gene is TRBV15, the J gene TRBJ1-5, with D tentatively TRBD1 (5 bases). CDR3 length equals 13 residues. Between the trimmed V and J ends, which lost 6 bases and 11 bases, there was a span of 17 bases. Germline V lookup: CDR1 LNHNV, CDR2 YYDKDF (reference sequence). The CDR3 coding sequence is TGTGCCACCAGTATCGACAGACTCCCAACCCAGCATTTT. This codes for CATSIDRLPTQHF.

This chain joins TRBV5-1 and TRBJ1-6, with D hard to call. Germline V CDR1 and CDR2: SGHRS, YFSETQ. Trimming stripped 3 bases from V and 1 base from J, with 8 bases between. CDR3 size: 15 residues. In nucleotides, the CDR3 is TGCGCCAGCAGCTCAGAGGGTTCCTATAATTCACCCCTCCACTTT. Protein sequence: CASSSEGSYNSPLHF.

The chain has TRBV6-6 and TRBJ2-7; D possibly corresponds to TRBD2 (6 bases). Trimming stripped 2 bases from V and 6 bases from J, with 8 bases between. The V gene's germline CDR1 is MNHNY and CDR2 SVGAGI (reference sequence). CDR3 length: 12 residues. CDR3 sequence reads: CASSYPEGEQYF. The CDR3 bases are TGTGCCAGCAGTTACCCGGAGGGCGAGCAGTACTTC.

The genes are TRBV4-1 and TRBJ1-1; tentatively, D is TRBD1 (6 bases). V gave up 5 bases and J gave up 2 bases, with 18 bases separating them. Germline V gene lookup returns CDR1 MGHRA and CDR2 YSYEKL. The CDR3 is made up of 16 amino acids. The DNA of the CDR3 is TGCGCCAGCAGCTCCGGGGGGCAGAGTCGAAACACTGAAGCTTTCTTT. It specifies CASSSGGQSRNTEAFF.

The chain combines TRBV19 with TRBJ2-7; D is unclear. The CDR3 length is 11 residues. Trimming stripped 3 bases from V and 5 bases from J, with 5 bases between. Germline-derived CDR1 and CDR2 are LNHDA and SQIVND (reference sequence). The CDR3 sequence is CASSISNEQYF. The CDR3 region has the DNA TGTGCCAGTAGTATTTCCAACGAGCAGTACTTC.

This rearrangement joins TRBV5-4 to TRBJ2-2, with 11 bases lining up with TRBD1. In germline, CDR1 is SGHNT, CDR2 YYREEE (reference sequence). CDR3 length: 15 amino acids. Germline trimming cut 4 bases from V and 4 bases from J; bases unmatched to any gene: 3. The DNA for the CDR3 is TGTGCCAGCAGCCCGGGACAGGGGGGCACCGGGGAGCTGTTTTTT. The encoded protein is CASSPGQGGTGELFF. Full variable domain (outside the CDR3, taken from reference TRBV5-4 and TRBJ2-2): ETGVTQSPTHLIKTRGQQVTLRCSSQSGHNTVSWYQQALGQGPQFIFQYYREEENGRGNFPPRFSGLQFPNYSSELNVNALELDDSALYLCASSPGQGGTGELFFGEGSRLTVL.

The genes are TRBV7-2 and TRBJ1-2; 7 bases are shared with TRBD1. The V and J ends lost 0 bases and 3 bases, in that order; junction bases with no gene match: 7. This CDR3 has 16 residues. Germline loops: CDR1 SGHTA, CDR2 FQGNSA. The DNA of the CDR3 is TGTGCCAGCAGCTTAGCGACGACAGGGCTCCACTATGGCTACACCTTC. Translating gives CASSLATTGLHYGYTF. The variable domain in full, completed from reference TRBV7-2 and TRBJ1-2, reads GAGVSQSPSNKVTEKGKDVELRCDPISGHTALYWYRQSLGQGLEFLIYFQGNSAPDKSGLPSDRFSAERTGGSVSTLTIQRTQQEDSAVYLCASSLATTGLHYGYTFGSGTRLTVV.

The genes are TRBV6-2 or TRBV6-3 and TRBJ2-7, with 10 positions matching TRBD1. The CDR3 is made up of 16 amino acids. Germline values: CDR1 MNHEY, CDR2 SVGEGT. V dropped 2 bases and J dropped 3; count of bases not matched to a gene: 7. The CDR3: CASSYGLGQGNYEQYF. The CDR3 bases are TGTGCCAGCAGTTACGGGCTGGGACAGGGGAACTACGAGCAGTACTTC.

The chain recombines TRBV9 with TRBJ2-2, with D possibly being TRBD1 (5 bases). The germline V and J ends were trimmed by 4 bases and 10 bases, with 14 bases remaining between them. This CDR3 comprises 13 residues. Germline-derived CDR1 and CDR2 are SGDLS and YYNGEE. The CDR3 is CASSPSPGSELFF. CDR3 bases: TGTGCCAGCAGCCCGAGTCCAGGGTCGGAGCTGTTTTTT.

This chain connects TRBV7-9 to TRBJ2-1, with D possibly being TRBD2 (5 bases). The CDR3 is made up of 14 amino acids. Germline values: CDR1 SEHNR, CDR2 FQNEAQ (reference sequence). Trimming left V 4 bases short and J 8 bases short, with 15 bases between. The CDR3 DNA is TGTGCCAGCAGCTCCGGAGGTGCCGGCGATGAGCAGTTCTTC. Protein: CASSSGGAGDEQFF.

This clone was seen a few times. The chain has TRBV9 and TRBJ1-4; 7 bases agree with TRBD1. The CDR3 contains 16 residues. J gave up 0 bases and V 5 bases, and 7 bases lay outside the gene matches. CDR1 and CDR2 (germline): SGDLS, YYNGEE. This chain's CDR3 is CASSRGDSSTNEKLFF. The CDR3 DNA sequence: TGTGCCAGCAGTCGCGGGGACAGTTCAACTAATGAAAAACTGTTTTTT.

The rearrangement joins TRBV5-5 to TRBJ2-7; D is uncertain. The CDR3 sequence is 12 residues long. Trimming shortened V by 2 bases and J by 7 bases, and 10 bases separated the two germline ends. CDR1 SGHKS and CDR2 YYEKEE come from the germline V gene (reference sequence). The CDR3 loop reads CASSFGAWEQYF. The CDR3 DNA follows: TGTGCCAGCAGCTTCGGTGCTTGGGAGCAGTACTTC.

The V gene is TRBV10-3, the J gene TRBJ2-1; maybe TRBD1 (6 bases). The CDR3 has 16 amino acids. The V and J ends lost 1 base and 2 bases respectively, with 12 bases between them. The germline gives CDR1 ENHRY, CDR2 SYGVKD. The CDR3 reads CAISELQGVTYNEQFF. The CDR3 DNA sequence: TGTGCCATCAGTGAGTTACAGGGTGTGACCTACAATGAGCAGTTCTTC.

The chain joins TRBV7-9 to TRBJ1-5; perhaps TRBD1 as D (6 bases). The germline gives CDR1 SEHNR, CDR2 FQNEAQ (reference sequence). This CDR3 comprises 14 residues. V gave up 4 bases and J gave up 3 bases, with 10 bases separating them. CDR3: CASSSGTLNQPQHF. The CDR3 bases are TGTGCCAGCAGCTCCGGGACACTCAATCAGCCCCAGCATTTT.

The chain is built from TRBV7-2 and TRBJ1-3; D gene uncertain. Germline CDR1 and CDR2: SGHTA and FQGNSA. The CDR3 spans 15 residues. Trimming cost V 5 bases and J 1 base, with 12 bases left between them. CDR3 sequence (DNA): TGTGCCAGCAGCCTTCTGGGAGGATCTGGAAACACCATATATTTT. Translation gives CASSLLGGSGNTIYF. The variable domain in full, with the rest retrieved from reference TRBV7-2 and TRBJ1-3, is GAGVSQSPSNKVTEKGKDVELRCDPISGHTALYWYRQSLGQGLEFLIYFQGNSAPDKSGLPSDRFSAERTGGSVSTLTIQRTQQEDSAVYLCASSLLGGSGNTIYFGEGSWLTVV.

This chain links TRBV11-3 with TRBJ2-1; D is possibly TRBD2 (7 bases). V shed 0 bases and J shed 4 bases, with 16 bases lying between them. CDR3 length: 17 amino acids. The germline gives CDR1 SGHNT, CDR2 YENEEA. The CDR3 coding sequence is TGTGCCAGCAGCTTAGAAAGAGGGGGGGCTGCGTACAATGAGCAGTTCTTC. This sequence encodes CASSLERGGAAYNEQFF.

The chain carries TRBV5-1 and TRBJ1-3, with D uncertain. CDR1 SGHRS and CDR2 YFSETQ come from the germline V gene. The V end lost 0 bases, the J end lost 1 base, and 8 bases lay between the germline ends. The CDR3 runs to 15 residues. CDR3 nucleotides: TGCGCCAGCAGCTTGGGTTCCATTTCTGGAAACACCATATATTTT. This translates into CASSLGSISGNTIYF. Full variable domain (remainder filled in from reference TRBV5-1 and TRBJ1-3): KAGVTQTPRYLIKTRGQQVTLSCSPISGHRSVSWYQQTPGQGLQFLFEYFSETQRNKGNFPGRFSGRQFSNSRSEMNVSTLELGDSALYLCASSLGSISGNTIYFGEGSWLTVV.

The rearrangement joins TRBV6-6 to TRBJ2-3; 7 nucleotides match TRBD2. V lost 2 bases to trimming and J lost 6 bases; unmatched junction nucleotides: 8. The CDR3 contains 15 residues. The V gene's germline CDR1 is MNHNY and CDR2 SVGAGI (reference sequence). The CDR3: CASSYGWGGADTQYF. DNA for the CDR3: TGTGCCAGCAGTTACGGCTGGGGAGGGGCGGATACGCAGTATTTT.

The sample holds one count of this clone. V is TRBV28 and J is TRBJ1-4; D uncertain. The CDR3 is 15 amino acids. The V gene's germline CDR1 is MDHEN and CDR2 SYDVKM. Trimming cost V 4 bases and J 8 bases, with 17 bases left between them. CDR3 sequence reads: CASSYPQAGGEKLFF. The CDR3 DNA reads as TGTGCCAGCAGTTACCCCCAGGCCGGCGGGGAAAAACTGTTTTTT.

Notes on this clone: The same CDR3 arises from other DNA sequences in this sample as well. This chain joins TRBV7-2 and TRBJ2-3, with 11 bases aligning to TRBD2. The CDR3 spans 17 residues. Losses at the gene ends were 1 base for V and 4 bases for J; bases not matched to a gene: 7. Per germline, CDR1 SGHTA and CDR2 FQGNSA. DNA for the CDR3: TGTGCCAGCAGCTTAGGGCCGGTTAGCGGGAGGGCAGATACGCAGTATTTT. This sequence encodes CASSLGPVSGRADTQYF.

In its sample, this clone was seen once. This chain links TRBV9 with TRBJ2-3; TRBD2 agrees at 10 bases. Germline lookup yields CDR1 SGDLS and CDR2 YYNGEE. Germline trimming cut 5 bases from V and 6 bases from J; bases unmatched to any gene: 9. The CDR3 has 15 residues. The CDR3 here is CASSPSGRKDDTQYF. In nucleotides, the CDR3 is TGTGCCAGCAGTCCTAGCGGGAGAAAGGACGATACGCAGTATTTT. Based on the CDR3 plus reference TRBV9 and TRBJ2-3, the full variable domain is DSGVTQTPKHLITATGQRVTLRCSPRSGDLSVYWYQQSLDQGLQFLIQYYNGEERAKGNILERFSAQQFPDLHSELNLSSLELGDSALYFCASSPSGRKDDTQYFGPGTRLTVL.